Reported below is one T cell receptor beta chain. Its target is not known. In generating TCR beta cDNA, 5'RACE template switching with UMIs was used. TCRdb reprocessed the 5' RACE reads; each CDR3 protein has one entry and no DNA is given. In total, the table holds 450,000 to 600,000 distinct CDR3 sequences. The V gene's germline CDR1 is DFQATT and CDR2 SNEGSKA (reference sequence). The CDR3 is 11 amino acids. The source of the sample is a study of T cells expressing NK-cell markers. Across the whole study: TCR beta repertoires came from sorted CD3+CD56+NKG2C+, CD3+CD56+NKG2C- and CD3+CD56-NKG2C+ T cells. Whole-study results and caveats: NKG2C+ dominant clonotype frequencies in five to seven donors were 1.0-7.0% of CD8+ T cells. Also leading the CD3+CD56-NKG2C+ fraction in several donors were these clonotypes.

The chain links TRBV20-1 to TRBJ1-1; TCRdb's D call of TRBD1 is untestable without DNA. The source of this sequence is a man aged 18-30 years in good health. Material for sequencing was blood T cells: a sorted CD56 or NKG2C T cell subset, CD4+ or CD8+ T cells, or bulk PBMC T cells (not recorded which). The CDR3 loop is CSAKSRDSAFF.